The entry below describes one T cell receptor beta chain. Antigen: not known. The data stem from a study of T cell clonotyping in hematopoietic cell transplantation. Study conclusions and caveats: Graft donor and pretransplant recipient Inverse Simpson Index values predicted broader posttransplant TCR diversity. After transplant, recipient diversity fell while pathologically expanded clonotypes grew through day 180.

Clones were sequenced by immunoSEQ multiplex PCR, and TCRdb holds only the in-frame ones, with some missing. The sample comprises fewer than 9,000 clones, about 83% of which are singletons, and under 5.5% rests with the top ten. The CDR3 contains 15 residues. Germline assignment: CDR1 SGHRS and CDR2 YFSETQ. V was trimmed by 1 base and J by 3 bases, leaving 13 bases between them. The chain links TRBV5-1 to TRBJ2-5; D gene unclear. The clonotype comes from a male patient between 45 and 60 years old who had an allogeneic stem cell transplant from a related donor, so the T cells may come from the graft donor. Some clones in this sample may be carry-over from other donors' samples. The material was PBMCs, obtained 100 days after allogeneic stem cell transplant. CDR3 nucleotide sequence: TGCGCCAGCAGCTTGAACAGTGAAGGGAAAGAGACCCAGTACTTC. Translating it yields CASSLNSEGKETQYF.